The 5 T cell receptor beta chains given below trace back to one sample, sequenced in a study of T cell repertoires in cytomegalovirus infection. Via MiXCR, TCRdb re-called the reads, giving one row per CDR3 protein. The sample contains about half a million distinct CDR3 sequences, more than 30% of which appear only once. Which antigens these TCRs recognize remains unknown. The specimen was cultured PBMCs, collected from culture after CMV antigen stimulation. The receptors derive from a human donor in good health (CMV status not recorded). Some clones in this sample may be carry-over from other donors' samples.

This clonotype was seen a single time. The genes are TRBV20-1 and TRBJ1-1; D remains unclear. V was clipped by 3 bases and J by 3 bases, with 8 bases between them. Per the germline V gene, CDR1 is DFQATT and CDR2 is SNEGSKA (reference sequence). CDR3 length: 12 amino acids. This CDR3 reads CSASRVDTEAFF. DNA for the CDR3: TGCAGTGCTAGCCGTGTAGACACTGAAGCTTTCTTT.

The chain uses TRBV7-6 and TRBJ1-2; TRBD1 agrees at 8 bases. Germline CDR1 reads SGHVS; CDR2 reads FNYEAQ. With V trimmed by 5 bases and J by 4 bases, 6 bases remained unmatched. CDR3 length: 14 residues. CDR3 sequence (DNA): TGTGCCAGCAGCCCCTGGACAGGGATCTATGGCTACACCTTC. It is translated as CASSPWTGIYGYTF.

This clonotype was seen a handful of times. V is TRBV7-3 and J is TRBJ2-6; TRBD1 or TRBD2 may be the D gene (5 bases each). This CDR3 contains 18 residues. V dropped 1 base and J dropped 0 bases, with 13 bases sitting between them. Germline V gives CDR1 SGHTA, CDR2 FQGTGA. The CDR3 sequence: CASSLMPGPSSGANVLTF. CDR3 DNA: TGTGCCAGCAGCTTAATGCCGGGACCTAGCTCTGGGGCCAACGTCCTGACTTTC.

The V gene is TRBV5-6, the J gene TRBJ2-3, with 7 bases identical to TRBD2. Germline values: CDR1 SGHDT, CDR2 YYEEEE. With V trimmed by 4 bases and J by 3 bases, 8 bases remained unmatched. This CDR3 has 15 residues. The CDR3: CASSTPGEGTDTQYF. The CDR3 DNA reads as TGTGCCAGCAGCACCCCGGGGGAGGGGACAGATACGCAGTATTTT.

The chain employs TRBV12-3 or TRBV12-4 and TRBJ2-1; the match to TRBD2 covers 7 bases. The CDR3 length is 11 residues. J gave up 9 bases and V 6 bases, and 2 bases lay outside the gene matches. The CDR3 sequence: CASRSGGEQFF. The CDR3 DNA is TGTGCCAGCAGATCGGGAGGTGAGCAGTTCTTC.